This TCR beta chain was found in a study of shared clonotypes between healthy human individuals. CD4+ cells were split into CD45RA+ naive and CD45RA-negative memory subsets. Assay: immunoSEQ multiplex PCR; the TCRdb copy retains only in-frame clones and omits some. The data contain approximately 2,300,000 clones, around 92% of them singletons. The germline V gene encodes CDR1 MNHNS and CDR2 SASEGT. The CDR3 is made up of 16 amino acids. Trimming removed 1 base from V and 4 bases from J, with 17 bases in between. This chain uses TRBV6-1 with TRBJ2-7, with D possibly called TRBD1 or TRBD2 (5 bases each). The sample was naive CD4+ T cells from PBMCs. Subset defined: CD45RA+ positively selected. The sequence derives from a young man in good health. Some clones in this sample may be carry-over from other donors' samples. The CDR3 loop reads CASSEGTGTDLYEQYF. CDR3 in DNA: TGTGCCAGCAGTGAAGGTACCGGGACGGATCTTTACGAGCAGTACTTC.